This T cell receptor (beta chain) is from a study of T cells after yellow fever vaccination. Study overall: Those fractions that held only low numbers of cells were prepared using the SMART-Seq v4 Ultra Low Input RNA kit.

This clonotype showed up just a few times. No antigen is known for it. V was pared by 2 bases and J by 6 bases, with 14 bases between. Germline V gives CDR1 MDHEN, CDR2 SYDVKM. CDR3 length: 14 residues. General study findings and limits: Subsequent booster samples again held most clones from primary vaccination (roughly 96% CD4, about 90% CD8).

For TCR, cDNA came from 5'RACE template switching, which added a universal primer site and UMIs. In TCRdb, the 5' RACE reads were re-called with MiXCR into one record per CDR3 protein. The sample consists of about 370,000 distinct CDR3 sequences, about 9.9% of them appearing once. This TCR was recovered from a young man who received the YFV17D yellow fever vaccine. The source material was PBMCs, sampled on the day of the first yellow fever vaccination. This chain links TRBV28 with TRBJ2-7; tentatively, D is TRBD1 or TRBD2 (5 bases each). CDR3 nucleotide sequence: TGTGCCAGCAGTTTAAGGGTCTTGGGGACCGAGCAGTACGTC. It encodes CASSLRVLGTEQYV.